This section outlines one TCR beta chain sequence together with its context. Its antigen is not yet known. No much larger clonotype is one base removed from it; base qualities were not supplied. The donors were people with melanoma. Library method: the immunoSEQ multiplex PCR assay. The immuneACCESS repertoire file appears here via TCRdb, limited to in-frame rearrangements. These files lack a portion of the clones; in checked studies, under half of the deficit traces to unresolved V genes, and the cause of the others is not known. The sample has fewer than 11,000 clones on record, about three quarters of them singletons. 20% to 25% of the sample is in the top ten clones. The source of the sample is a study of CD4+ T cells in melanoma (dated by TCRdb to the early 2020s). In the study overall: Neoantigen-specific CD4+ T cells in human melanoma were what the study investigated. Overall study outcomes, separate from this receptor: Neoantigen-specific CD4+ T cells were reported to be correlated with the function of CD8+ T cells, macrophages and B cells. Neoantigen-specific CD4+ T cells in melanoma were reported to show diverse differentiation states.

The CDR3 sequence holds 13 residues, the cysteine and phenylalanine included. Only the CDR3 DNA is retained, 39 bases long and in frame from the first base. For CDR1 and CDR2, the germline V gene lists KGHDR and SFDVKD. The junction shows trimming of 5 bases on V and 6 bases on J, plus 9 bases between the germline ends. This chain joins TRBV24-1 to TRBJ2-2, and TRBD2 may be the D gene, going by 5 matching bases. The sample consisted of cells from a culture (not recorded whether cultured in vitro). The receptor was derived from a human donor with melanoma. The nucleotide sequence is given as TGTGCCACCAGTGCCGGGGTCCCCGGGGAGCTGTTTTTT. This translates into CATSAGVPGELFF.